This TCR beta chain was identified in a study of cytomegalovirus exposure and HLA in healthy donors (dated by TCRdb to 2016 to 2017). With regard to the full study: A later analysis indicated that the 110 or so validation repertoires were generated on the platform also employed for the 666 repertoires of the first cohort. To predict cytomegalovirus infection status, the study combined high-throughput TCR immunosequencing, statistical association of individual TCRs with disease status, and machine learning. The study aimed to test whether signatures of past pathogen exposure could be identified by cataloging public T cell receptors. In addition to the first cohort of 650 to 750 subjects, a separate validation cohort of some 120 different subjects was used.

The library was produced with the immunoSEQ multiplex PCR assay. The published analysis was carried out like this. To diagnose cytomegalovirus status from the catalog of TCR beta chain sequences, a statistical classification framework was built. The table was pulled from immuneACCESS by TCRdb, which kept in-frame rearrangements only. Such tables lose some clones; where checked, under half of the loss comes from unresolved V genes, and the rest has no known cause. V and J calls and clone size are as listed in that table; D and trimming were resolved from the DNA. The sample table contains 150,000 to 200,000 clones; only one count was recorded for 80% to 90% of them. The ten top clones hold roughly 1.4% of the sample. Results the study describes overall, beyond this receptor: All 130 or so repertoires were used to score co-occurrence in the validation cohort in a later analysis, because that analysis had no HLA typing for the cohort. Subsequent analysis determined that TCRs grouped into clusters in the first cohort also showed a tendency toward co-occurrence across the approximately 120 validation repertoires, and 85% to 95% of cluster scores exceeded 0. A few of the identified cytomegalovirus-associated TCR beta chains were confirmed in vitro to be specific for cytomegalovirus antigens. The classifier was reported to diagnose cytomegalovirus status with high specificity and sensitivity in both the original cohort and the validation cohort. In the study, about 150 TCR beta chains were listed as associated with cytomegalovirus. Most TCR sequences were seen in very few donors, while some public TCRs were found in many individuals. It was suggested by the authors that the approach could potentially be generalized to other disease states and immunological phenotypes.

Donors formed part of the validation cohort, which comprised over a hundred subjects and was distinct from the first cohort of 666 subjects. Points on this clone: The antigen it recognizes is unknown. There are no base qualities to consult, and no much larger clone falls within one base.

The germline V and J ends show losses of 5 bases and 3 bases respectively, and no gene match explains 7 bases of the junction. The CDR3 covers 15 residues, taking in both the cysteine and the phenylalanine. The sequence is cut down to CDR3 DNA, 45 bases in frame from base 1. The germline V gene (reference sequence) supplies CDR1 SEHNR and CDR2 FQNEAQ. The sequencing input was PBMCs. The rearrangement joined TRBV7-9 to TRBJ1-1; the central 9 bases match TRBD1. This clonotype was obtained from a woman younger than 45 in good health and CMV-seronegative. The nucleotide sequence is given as TGTGCCAGCAGCATAAGACAGGGGGTCGACACTGAAGCTTTCTTT. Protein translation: CASSIRQGVDTEAFF.